The 4 T cell receptor beta chains below all came from one sample that was sequenced in a study of regulatory T cells in long-lasting Graves disease. Specified time point: newly diagnosed GD, antithyroid drugs for less than 3 months. The TCR library was made from RNA extracted from PBMCs. Arm-PCR of CDR3 regions and iRepertoire HTBI primers were the basis on which TCR beta libraries were built. TCRdb reprocessed the multiplex PCR reads via MiXCR and lists one record per CDR3 protein. The data hold about 330,000 distinct CDR3 sequences, with roughly 17% observed a single time. This sample was also put to use in a study of T cells in Graves' hyperthyroidism and ophthalmopathy.

Source: peripheral blood mononuclear cells (PBMCs), taken at new diagnosis, from a patient treated with antithyroid drugs. These TCRs come from a woman younger than 30 with Graves disease.

This clonotype was found many times. The chain recombines TRBV20-1 with TRBJ2-3, with 8 bases matching TRBD2. Looked up from germline, CDR1 is DFQATT and CDR2 is SNEGSKA (reference sequence). V lost 0 bases, J lost 4 bases, and 6 bases stayed unmatched. The CDR3 has 15 amino acids. The CDR3 region has the DNA TGCAGTGCTAGAGACCCGGGGGGGGAGGCAGATACGCAGTATTTT. This translates into CSARDPGGEADTQYF.

This clonotype came up many times. The CDR3 spells CASSSTGPSGTEAFF. For the CDR3, the DNA is TGTGCCAGCTCCTCGACAGGTCCTTCGGGCACTGAAGCTTTCTTT. This sequence joins TRBV18 and TRBJ1-1; D possibly corresponds to TRBD1 (6 bases). This CDR3 contains 15 residues. Trimming stripped 6 bases from V and 4 bases from J, with 18 bases between. Germline CDR1 is KGHSH and CDR2 is LQKENI.

Many counts were recorded for this clonotype. J is TRBJ1-1 and V is TRBV6-5; the D is unclear. Germline V CDR1 and CDR2: MNHEY, SVGAGI. V was cut by 0 bases and J by 1 base, with 12 bases left in between. This CDR3 has 16 residues. CDR3 in DNA: TGTGCCAGCAGTTACTCGATGGCAGGCCGGAACACTGAAGCTTTCTTT. As protein: CASSYSMAGRNTEAFF.

This clonotype was recorded a few times. The V gene is TRBV6-4, the J gene TRBJ2-5, with TRBD2 matching 10 bases. Per germline, CDR1 MRHNA and CDR2 SNTAGT. CDR3 length: 15 amino acids. Trimming cost V 3 bases and J 1 base; bases outside gene matches: 2. The DNA for the CDR3 is TGTGCCAGCAGTGAAACTAGCGGGGCCCAAGAGACCCAGTACTTC. Protein: CASSETSGAQETQYF.